This T cell receptor (beta chain) emerged from a study of control samples from healthy donors and cancer patients. Germline loops: CDR1 KGHSH, CDR2 LQKENI. The CDR3 totals 14 residues. V gave up 1 base and J gave up 7 bases, with 11 bases separating them. This table comes from immunoSEQ multiplex PCR, and its TCRdb copy is limited to in-frame clones, with some not included. This sample has about 80,000 clones; about 79% occur once, and the top ten carry approximately 10%. The rearrangement links TRBV18 to TRBJ2-1; D not resolved. The receptor comes from a man aged 60-69 years with head and neck cancer. Specimen: PBMCs. CDR3 coding DNA: TGTGCCAGCTCACCACTCGGGCAGGAAAATGAGCAGTTCTTC. Protein: CASSPLGQENEQFF. Together with reference TRBV18 and TRBJ2-1, the CDR3 gives the full variable domain: NAGVMQNPRHLVRRRGQEARLRCSPMKGHSHVYWYRQLPEEGLKFMVYLQKENIIDESGMPKERFSAEFPKEGPSILRIQQVVRGDSAAYFCASSPLGQENEQFFGPGTRLTVL.